This is a list of T cell receptor beta chains from one sample in a study of T cell responses to AZD1222 COVID-19 vaccine. Clones were read by immunoSEQ multiplex PCR, and TCRdb kept only the in-frame ones, dropping some. The data show over 100,000 clones, with around 91% seen just once and 18% held by the top ten. Sequenced material: peripheral blood, taken on day 0 of AZD1222 vaccination. Receptors were obtained from an adult in good health. The conserved cysteine and the conserved F or W are not part of the CDR3 here.

TRBV19	13	TRBJ2-1	ASSGRTGIGNEQF
TRBV1	12	TRBJ2-4	TRLDRGFANIQY
TRBV7-7	14	TRBJ2-1	ASSLEVSGGAGEQF
TRBV24-1	12	TRBJ2-3	ATSDFPVTDTQY
TRBV3-1/TRBV3-2	12	TRBJ2-5	ASTSWGAQETQY
TRBV6-5	14	TRBJ1-2	ASSYSGPSPGEGYT
TRBV7-9	16	TRBJ1-2	ASSLGRMRGRGDYGYT
TRBV2	12	TRBJ1-1	ASSGTGAYTEAF
TRBV19	11	TRBJ2-5	ASSTDREETQY
TRBV6-2/TRBV6-3	12	TRBJ1-1	ASSDGQVNTEAF
TRBV18	13	TRBJ2-3	ASSPGGGVRDTQY
TRBV4-1	14	TRBJ1-6	ASSQEGGQDNSPLH
TRBV9	11	TRBJ1-4	ASSVEGGENLF
TRBV27	12	TRBJ1-6	ASSFGRGLSPLH
TRBV27	14	TRBJ2-1	ASSPYRVRPNNEQF
TRBV3-1/TRBV3-2	14	TRBJ2-6	ATADRGVLGANVLT
TRBV7-9	12	TRBJ1-5	ASSARQSNQPQH
TRBV5-1	13	TRBJ2-1	ASSLTAGATNEQF
TRBV19	13	TRBJ2-1	ASSIRRGAYNEQF
TRBV7-6	12	TRBJ2-1	ASSLPGGGREQF
TRBV29-1	12	TRBJ2-3	SVEDGLNTDTQY
TRBV9	14	TRBJ1-1	ASSVGFGTGESEAF
TRBV6-5	12	TRBJ1-2	ASSFRGSFYGYT
TRBV5-5	13	TRBJ1-2	ASSFGGQALYGYT
TRBV27	13	TRBJ2-1	ASSLWWGSHNEQF
TRBV5-1	13	TRBJ1-2	ASSLPFPANYGYT
TRBV6-5	11	TRBJ1-5	ASSYEVDQPQH
TRBV6-5	13	TRBJ1-1	ASSPWDRRNTEAF
TRBV27	13	TRBJ2-7	ASSLTGTGTYEQY
TRBV6-5	9	TRBJ1-6	ATARDSPLH
TRBV19	12	TRBJ2-7	ASSFRQGAYEQY
TRBV12-5	12	TRBJ2-1	ASVLAGGRNEQF
TRBV5-6	15	TRBJ2-1	ASSQGLVGALYNEQF
TRBV5-1	12	TRBJ2-7	ASSLGAGVYEQY
TRBV5-1	15	TRBJ1-2	ASSLEGVGEFNYGYT